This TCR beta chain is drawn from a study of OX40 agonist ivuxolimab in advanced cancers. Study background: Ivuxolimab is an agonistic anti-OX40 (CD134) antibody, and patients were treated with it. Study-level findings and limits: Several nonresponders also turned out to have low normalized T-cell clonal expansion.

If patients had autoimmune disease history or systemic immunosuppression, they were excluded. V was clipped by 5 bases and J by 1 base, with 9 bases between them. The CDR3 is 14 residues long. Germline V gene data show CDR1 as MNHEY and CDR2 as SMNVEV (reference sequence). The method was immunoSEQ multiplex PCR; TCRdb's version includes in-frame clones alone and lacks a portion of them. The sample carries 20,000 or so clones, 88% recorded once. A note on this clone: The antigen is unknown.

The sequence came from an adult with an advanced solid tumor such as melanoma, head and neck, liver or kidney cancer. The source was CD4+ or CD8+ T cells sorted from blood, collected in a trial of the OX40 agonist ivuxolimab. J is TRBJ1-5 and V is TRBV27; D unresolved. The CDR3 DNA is TGTGCCAGCAGTCAGTTGAAAAGCAATCAGCCCCAGCATTTT. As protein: CASSQLKSNQPQHF.